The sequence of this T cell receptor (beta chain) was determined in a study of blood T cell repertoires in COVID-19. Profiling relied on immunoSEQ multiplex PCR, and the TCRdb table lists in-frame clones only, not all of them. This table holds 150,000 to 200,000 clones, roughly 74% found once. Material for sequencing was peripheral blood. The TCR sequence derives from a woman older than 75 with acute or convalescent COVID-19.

The CDR3 reads CASSLEGGSGNTIYF. The CDR3 DNA reads TGCGCCAGCAGCTTGGAAGGGGGATCAGGAAACACCATATATTTT. The chain carries TRBV5-1 and TRBJ1-3; D is perhaps TRBD1 (6 bases). This CDR3 contains 15 residues. Trimming removed 0 bases at V and 4 bases at J, with 11 bases between. The germline gives CDR1 SGHRS, CDR2 YFSETQ.